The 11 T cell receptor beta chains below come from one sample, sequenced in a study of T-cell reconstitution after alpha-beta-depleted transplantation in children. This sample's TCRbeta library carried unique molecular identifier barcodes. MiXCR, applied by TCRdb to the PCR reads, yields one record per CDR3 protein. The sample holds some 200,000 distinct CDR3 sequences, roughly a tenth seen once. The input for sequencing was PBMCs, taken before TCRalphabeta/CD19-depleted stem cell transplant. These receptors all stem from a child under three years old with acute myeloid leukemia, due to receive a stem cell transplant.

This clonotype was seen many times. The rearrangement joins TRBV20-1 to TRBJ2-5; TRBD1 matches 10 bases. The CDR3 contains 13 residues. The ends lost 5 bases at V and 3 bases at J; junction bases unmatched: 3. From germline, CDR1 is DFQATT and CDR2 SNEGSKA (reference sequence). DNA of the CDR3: TGCAGTGCTGACAGGGGGCGGGAAGAGACCCAGTACTTC. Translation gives CSADRGREETQYF.

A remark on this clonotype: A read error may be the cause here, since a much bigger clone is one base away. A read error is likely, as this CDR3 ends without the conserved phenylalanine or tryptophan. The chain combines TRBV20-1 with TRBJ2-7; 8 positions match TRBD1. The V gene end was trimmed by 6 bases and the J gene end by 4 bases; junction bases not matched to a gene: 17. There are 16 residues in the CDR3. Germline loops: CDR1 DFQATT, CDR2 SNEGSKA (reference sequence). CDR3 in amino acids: CSAERHYRGTKYEQYI. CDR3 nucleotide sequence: TGCAGTGCCGAACGCCATTACAGGGGGACGAAGTACGAGCAGTACATC.

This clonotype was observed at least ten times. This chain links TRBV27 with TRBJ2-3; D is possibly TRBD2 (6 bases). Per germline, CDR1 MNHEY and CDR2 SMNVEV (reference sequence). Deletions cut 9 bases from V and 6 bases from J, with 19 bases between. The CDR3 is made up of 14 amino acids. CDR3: CASPGLRVLDTQYF. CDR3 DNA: TGTGCCAGTCCGGGACTCAGAGTGTTGGATACGCAGTATTTT.

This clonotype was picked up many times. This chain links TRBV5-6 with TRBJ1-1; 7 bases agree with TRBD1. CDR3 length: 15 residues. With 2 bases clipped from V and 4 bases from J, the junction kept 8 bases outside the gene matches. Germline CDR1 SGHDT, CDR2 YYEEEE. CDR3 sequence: CASSLITGETTEAFF. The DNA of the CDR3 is TGTGCCAGCAGCTTAATAACAGGGGAGACCACTGAAGCTTTCTTT.

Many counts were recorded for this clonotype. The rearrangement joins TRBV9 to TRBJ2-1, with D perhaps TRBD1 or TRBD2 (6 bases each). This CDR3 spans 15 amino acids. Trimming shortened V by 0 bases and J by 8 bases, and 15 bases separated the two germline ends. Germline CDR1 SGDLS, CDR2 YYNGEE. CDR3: CASSVEGGWWDEQFF. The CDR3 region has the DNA TGTGCCAGCAGCGTAGAGGGGGGATGGTGGGATGAGCAGTTCTTC.

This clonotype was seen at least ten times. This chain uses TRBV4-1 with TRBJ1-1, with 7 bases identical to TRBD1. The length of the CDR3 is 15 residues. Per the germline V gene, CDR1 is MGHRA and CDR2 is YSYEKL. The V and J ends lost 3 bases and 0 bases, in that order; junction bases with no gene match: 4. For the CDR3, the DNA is TGCGCCAGCAGCCAGTATGGGACAGTGAACACTGAAGCTTTCTTT. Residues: CASSQYGTVNTEAFF.

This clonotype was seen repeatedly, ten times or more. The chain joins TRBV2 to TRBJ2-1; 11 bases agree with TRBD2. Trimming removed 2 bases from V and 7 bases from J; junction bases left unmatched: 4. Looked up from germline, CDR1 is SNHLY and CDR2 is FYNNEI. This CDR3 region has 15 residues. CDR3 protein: CASSESSGGANEQFF. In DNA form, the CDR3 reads TGTGCCAGCAGTGAAAGTAGCGGGGGGGCAAATGAGCAGTTCTTC. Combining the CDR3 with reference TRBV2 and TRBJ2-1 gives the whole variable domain EPEVTQTPSHQVTQMGQEVILRCVPISNHLYFYWYRQILGQKVEFLVSFYNNEISEKSEIFDDQFSVERPDGSNFTLKIRSTKLEDSAMYFCASSESSGGANEQFFGPGTRLTVL.

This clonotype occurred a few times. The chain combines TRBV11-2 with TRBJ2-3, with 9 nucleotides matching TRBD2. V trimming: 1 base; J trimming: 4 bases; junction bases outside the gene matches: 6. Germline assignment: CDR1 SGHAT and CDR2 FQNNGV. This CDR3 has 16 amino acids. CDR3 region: CASSLGASGNADTQYF. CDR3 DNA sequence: TGTGCCAGCAGCTTAGGCGCTAGCGGGAATGCAGATACGCAGTATTTT.

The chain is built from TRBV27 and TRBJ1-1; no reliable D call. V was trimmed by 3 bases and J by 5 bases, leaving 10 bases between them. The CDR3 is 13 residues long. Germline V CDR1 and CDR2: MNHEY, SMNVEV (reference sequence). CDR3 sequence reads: CASSFKEITEAFF. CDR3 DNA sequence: TGTGCCAGCAGTTTTAAAGAGATTACTGAAGCTTTCTTT.

The CDR3 DNA sequence: TGTGCCACCAGTGACATAGGAGAGACCCAGTACTTC. Its translation: CATSDIGETQYF. This chain joins TRBV24-1 and TRBJ2-5; no definite D call. V was cut by 4 bases and J by 4 bases, with 6 bases left in between. The CDR3 extends over 12 amino acids. Germline values: CDR1 KGHDR, CDR2 SFDVKD.

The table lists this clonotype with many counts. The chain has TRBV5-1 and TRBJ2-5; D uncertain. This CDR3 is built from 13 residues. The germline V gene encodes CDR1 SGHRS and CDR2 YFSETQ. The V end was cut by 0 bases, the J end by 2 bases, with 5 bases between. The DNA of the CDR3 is TGCGCCAGCAGCTTGGGACAACAAGAGACCCAGTACTTC. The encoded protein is CASSLGQQETQYF.